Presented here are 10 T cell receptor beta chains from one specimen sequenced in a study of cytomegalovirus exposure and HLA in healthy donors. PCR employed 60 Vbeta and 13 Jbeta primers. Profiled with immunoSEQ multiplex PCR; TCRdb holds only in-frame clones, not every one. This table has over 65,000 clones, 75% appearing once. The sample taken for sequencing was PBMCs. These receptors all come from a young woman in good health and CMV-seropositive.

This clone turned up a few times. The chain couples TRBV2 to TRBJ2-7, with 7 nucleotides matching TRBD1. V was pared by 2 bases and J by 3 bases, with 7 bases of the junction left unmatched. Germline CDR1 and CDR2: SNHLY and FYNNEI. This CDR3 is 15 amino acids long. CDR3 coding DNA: TGTGCCAGCAGTGAAACCGGGACAGCCTTCTACGAGCAGTACTTC. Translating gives CASSETGTAFYEQYF.

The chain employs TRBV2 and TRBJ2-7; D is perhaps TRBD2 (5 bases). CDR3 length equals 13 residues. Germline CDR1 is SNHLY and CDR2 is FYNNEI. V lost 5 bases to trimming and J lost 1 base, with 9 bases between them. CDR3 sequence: CASSSGHSYEQYF. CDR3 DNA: TGTGCCAGCAGTAGCGGCCATTCCTACGAGCAGTACTTC.

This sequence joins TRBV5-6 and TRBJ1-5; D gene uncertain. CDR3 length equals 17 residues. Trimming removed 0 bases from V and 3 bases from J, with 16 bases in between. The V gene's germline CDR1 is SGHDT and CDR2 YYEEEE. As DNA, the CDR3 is TGTGCCAGCAGCTTGGTTCGGGGAGGGCAGTTCAATCAGCCCCAGCATTTT. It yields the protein CASSLVRGGQFNQPQHF. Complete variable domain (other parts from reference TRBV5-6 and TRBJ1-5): DAGVTQSPTHLIKTRGQQVTLRCSPKSGHDTVSWYQQALGQGPQFIFQYYEEEERQRGNFPDRFSGHQFPNYSSELNVNALLLGDSALYLCASSLVRGGQFNQPQHFGDGTRLSIL.

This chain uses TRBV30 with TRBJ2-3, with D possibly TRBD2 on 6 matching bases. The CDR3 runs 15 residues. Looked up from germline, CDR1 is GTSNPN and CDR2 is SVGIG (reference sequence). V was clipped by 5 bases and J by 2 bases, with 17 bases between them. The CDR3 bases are TGTGCCTGGGAAACCTCGGGACTCCCCACAGATACGCAGTATTTT. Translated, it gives CAWETSGLPTDTQYF. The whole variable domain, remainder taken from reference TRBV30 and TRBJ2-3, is SQTIHQWPATLVQPVGSPLSLECTVEGTSNPNLYWYRQAAGRGLQLLFYSVGIGQISSEVPQNLSASRPQDRQFILSSKKLLLSDSGFYLCAWETSGLPTDTQYFGPGTRLTVL.

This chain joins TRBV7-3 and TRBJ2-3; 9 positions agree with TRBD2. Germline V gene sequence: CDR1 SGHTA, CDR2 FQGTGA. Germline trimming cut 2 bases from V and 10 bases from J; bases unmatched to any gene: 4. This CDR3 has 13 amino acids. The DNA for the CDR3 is TGTGCCAGCAGCTTAGGGGGACTAGCTTCGCAGTATTTT. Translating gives CASSLGGLASQYF.

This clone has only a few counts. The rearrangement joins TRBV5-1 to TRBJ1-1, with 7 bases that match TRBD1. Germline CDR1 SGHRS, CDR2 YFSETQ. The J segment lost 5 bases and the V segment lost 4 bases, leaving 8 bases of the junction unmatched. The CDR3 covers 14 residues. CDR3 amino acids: CASSPRTGGTEAFF. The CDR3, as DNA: TGCGCCAGCAGCCCACGGACAGGAGGGACTGAAGCTTTCTTT.

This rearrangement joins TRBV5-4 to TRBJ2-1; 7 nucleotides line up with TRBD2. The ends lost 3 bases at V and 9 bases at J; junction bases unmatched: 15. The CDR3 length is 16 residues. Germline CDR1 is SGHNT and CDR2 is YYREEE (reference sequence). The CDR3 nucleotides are TGTGCCAGCAGCTCCGGGGGGAGCGGGACGGGCCTTGAGCAGTTCTTC. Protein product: CASSSGGSGTGLEQFF.

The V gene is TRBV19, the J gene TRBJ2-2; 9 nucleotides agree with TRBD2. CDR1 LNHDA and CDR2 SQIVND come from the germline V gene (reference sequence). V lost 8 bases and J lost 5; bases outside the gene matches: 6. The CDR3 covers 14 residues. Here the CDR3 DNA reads TGTGCCAGTTCGGGACTAGCTAGGACCGGGGAGCTGTTTTTT. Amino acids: CASSGLARTGELFF. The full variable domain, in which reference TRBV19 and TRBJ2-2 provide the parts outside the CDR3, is DGGITQSPKYLFRKEGQNVTLSCEQNLNHDAMYWYRQDPGQGLRLIYYSQIVNDFQKGDIAEGYSVSREKKESFPLTVTSAQKNPTAFYLCASSGLARTGELFFGEGSRLTVL.

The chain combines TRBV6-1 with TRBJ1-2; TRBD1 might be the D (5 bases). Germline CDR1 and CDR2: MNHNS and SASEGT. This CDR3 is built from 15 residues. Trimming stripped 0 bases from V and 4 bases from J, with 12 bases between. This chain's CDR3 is CASSEALQGTYGYTF. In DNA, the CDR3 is TGTGCCAGCAGTGAAGCGCTCCAGGGCACCTATGGCTACACCTTC.

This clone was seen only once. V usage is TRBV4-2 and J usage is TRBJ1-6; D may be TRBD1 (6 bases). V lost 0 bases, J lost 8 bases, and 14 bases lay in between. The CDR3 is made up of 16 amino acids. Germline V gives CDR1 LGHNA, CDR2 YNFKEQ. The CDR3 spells CASSQDVGGGYSPLHF. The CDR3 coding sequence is TGTGCCAGCAGCCAAGATGTCGGGGGGGGCTATTCACCCCTCCACTTT.